Listed below are T cell receptor beta chains from one sample, sequenced in a study of blood T cell repertoires in COVID-19. Repertoires were generated with immunoSEQ multiplex PCR, while TCRdb's copy carries only in-frame clones and drops some. The table records approximately 25,000 clones, 82% of them present only once. The sample comprised peripheral blood. The receptors were sampled from a human donor in a cohort sampled during active COVID-19. Each CDR3 is given with its conserved first and last residue. Each record gives: J gene, clone size, V gene, D gene, CDR3 DNA, CDR3 protein. D genes are given only for firm matches. Rows may omit the clone size; those that give it use once, few, many or a size class.

J gene: TRBJ1-2
clone size: NA
V gene: TRBV5-6
D gene: NA
CDR3 DNA: TGTGCCAGCAGCTTGGGAAGGGGCGATGGCTACACCTTC
CDR3 protein: CASSLGRGDGYTF

J gene: TRBJ2-7
clone size: NA
V gene: TRBV6-1
D gene: NA
CDR3 DNA: TGTGCCAGCAGTGAACGGGGGAGCTACGAGCAGTACTTC
CDR3 protein: CASSERGSYEQYF

J gene: TRBJ2-2
clone size: NA
V gene: TRBV6-5
D gene: NA
CDR3 DNA: TGTGCCAGCAGTTCGGGAGGGACAGGGCGGACTTGGGAGCTGTTTTTT
CDR3 protein: CASSSGGTGRTWELFF

J gene: TRBJ2-7
clone size: NA
V gene: TRBV19
D gene: TRBD1
CDR3 DNA: TGTGCCAGTAGTCCTTCGACAGGGTCTTCCTACGAGCAGTACTTC
CDR3 protein: CASSPSTGSSYEQYF

J gene: TRBJ1-1
clone size: NA
V gene: TRBV20-1
D gene: NA
CDR3 DNA: TGCAGCTACCCATGGCAGGGTGAAGCTTTCTTT
CDR3 protein: CSYPWQGEAFF

J gene: TRBJ1-6
clone size: NA
V gene: TRBV3-1/TRBV3-2
D gene: TRBD1
CDR3 DNA: TGTGCCAGCAGCCAGGGGGACAGGAAAATTTCACCCCTCCACTTT
CDR3 protein: CASSQGDRKISPLHF

J gene: TRBJ1-2
clone size: NA
V gene: TRBV6-1
D gene: NA
CDR3 DNA: TGTGCCAGCAGTGAAGTAGGAGCAGGGAACTATGGCTACACCTTC
CDR3 protein: CASSEVGAGNYGYTF

J gene: TRBJ2-1
clone size: NA
V gene: TRBV7-9
D gene: NA
CDR3 DNA: TGTGCCAGCAGCTTCCAGACAGGAGGCTCCTACAATGAGCAGTTCTTC
CDR3 protein: CASSFQTGGSYNEQFF

J gene: TRBJ2-5
clone size: once
V gene: TRBV9
D gene: TRBD2
CDR3 DNA: TGTGCCAGCAGCGCAGCGGGGGGGAACCAAGAGACCCAGTACTTC
CDR3 protein: CASSAAGGNQETQYF

J gene: TRBJ2-5
clone size: few
V gene: TRBV9
D gene: NA
CDR3 DNA: TGTGCCAGCAGCGTCGGGACAACCGGGGGGGAGACCCAGTACTTC
CDR3 protein: CASSVGTTGGETQYF

J gene: TRBJ2-1
clone size: NA
V gene: TRBV24-1
D gene: TRBD2
CDR3 DNA: TGTGCCACCAGTGATCCTAGCGGAGACTCCTACAATGAGCAGTTCTTC
CDR3 protein: CATSDPSGDSYNEQFF

J gene: TRBJ2-3
clone size: NA
V gene: TRBV6-4
D gene: NA
CDR3 DNA: TGTGCCAGCAGTGACGGGCAGGGGCGCACAGATACGCAGTATTTT
CDR3 protein: CASSDGQGRTDTQYF

J gene: TRBJ1-1
clone size: NA
V gene: TRBV6-6
D gene: TRBD1
CDR3 DNA: TGTGCCAGCAGTGGGGACAGGGGACATAACACTGAAGCTTTCTTT
CDR3 protein: CASSGDRGHNTEAFF

J gene: TRBJ1-1
clone size: NA
V gene: TRBV5-4
D gene: TRBD1
CDR3 DNA: TGTGCCAGCAGCGTGACACAGGGGGCGACTGAAGCTTTCTTT
CDR3 protein: CASSVTQGATEAFF

J gene: TRBJ2-2
clone size: NA
V gene: TRBV12-3/TRBV12-4
D gene: TRBD1
CDR3 DNA: TGTGCCAGCTGTAGAGGGGGCAGCGGGGAGCTGTTTTTT
CDR3 protein: CASCRGGSGELFF

J gene: TRBJ1-5
clone size: NA
V gene: TRBV19
D gene: NA
CDR3 DNA: TGTGCCAGTAGTATATTGGACAGTAGCAATCAGCCCCAGCATTTT
CDR3 protein: CASSILDSSNQPQHF

J gene: TRBJ2-1
clone size: NA
V gene: TRBV7-2
D gene: NA
CDR3 DNA: TGTGCCAGCAGCTTAGGACTCCTTTTTAACAATGAGCAGTTCTTC
CDR3 protein: CASSLGLLFNNEQFF

J gene: TRBJ1-6
clone size: NA
V gene: TRBV7-3
D gene: TRBD1
CDR3 DNA: TGTGCCAGCAGCCTCTCGGACAGGATTGGATCACCCCTCCACTTT
CDR3 protein: CASSLSDRIGSPLHF

J gene: TRBJ2-3
clone size: NA
V gene: TRBV11-3
D gene: NA
CDR3 DNA: TGTGCCAGCAGCTTTCCCTTCGCAGATACGCAGTATTTT
CDR3 protein: CASSFPFADTQYF

J gene: TRBJ1-2
clone size: NA
V gene: TRBV6-2/TRBV6-3
D gene: NA
CDR3 DNA: TGTGCCAGCAGTTACCCGACATCGGCCTATGGCTACACCTTC
CDR3 protein: CASSYPTSAYGYTF

J gene: TRBJ2-7
clone size: once
V gene: TRBV19
D gene: TRBD2
CDR3 DNA: TGTGCCACCGGGACTAGCGGGTTATTTGAGCAGTACTTC
CDR3 protein: CATGTSGLFEQYF

J gene: TRBJ1-1
clone size: NA
V gene: TRBV7-6
D gene: TRBD1
CDR3 DNA: TGTGCCAGCAGCCAAGGACAGGGGCACACTGAAGCTTTCTTT
CDR3 protein: CASSQGQGHTEAFF

J gene: TRBJ1-2
clone size: once
V gene: TRBV14
D gene: NA
CDR3 DNA: TGTGCCAGCAGCCCAGGACAGTGGGCCTATGGCTACACCTTC
CDR3 protein: CASSPGQWAYGYTF

J gene: TRBJ2-7
clone size: NA
V gene: TRBV28
D gene: NA
CDR3 DNA: TGTGCCAGCAGTTTGGGGGGGCGGGCCGAGCAGTACTTC
CDR3 protein: CASSLGGRAEQYF

J gene: TRBJ2-5
clone size: NA
V gene: TRBV10-3
D gene: NA
CDR3 DNA: TGTGCCATCAGTGTCGGAGGGCCCCAAGAGACCCAGTACTTC
CDR3 protein: CAISVGGPQETQYF

J gene: TRBJ2-7
clone size: NA
V gene: TRBV11-1
D gene: NA
CDR3 DNA: TGTGCCAGCAGCTTAGTACCGGACAGATCCTACGAGCAGTACTTC
CDR3 protein: CASSLVPDRSYEQYF